The 26 T cell receptor beta chains in this list originate from one sample, sequenced in a study of blood T cell repertoires in COVID-19. Sequencing used immunoSEQ multiplex PCR; TCRdb keeps in-frame clones, though not all of them. In the table there are about 200,000 clones, around 90% of which are singletons. Material for sequencing was PBMCs or T cells enriched from blood (not recorded which). The receptors were sampled from a woman aged 25 to 45 who had recovered from COVID-19.

As regards this clone: Other DNA sequences within the sample encode an identical CDR3. This chain joins TRBV18 and TRBJ2-6; no reliable D call. The CDR3 contains 15 residues. Germline-derived CDR1 and CDR2 are KGHSH and LQKENI. Trimming shortened V by 1 base and J by 1 base, and 5 bases separated the two germline ends. The CDR3 region is CASSPRASGANVLTF. The CDR3 DNA sequence: TGTGCCAGCTCACCACGGGCTTCTGGGGCCAACGTCCTGACTTTC.

The V call is TRBV19, the J call TRBJ2-1; 13 bases match TRBD2. The CDR3 has 18 residues. With V trimmed by 5 bases and J by 3 bases, 10 bases remained unmatched. Germline V gives CDR1 LNHDA, CDR2 SQIVND (reference sequence). CDR3: CASSGRTSGRPIYNEQFF. In nucleotides, the CDR3 is TGTGCCAGTAGTGGACGGACTAGCGGGAGACCAATCTACAATGAGCAGTTCTTC.

The gene calls are TRBV6-5 and TRBJ1-5; 7 bases fit TRBD1. The trim removed 5 bases at V and 7 bases at J, leaving 11 bases unmatched. Germline values: CDR1 MNHEY, CDR2 SVGAGI. The CDR3 extends over 15 amino acids. The CDR3 sequence is CASSLSRTGEQPQHF. The CDR3 DNA is TGTGCCAGCAGTCTATCCCGAACAGGGGAGCAGCCCCAGCATTTT.

J is TRBJ2-7 and V is TRBV4-2; D remains unclear. The germline V gene encodes CDR1 LGHNA and CDR2 YNFKEQ. V lost 1 base and J 2 bases, leaving 12 bases between the germline ends. This CDR3 spans 15 amino acids. Here the CDR3 reads CASSQGVERTYEQYF. CDR3 nucleotide sequence: TGTGCCAGCAGCCAAGGAGTTGAGAGGACCTACGAGCAGTACTTC.

The chain has TRBV11-2 and TRBJ1-6, with no clear D. Trimming left V 5 bases short and J 10 bases short, with 12 bases between. This CDR3 is 13 amino acids long. Per germline, CDR1 SGHAT and CDR2 FQNNGV. The CDR3 spells CASSRVLLSPLHF. As DNA, the CDR3 is TGTGCCAGCAGCCGTGTACTTTTGTCACCCCTCCACTTT. Full variable domain (missing parts from reference TRBV11-2 and TRBJ1-6): EAGVAQSPRYKIIEKRQSVAFWCNPISGHATLYWYQQILGQGPKLLIQFQNNGVVDDSQLPKDRFSAERLKGVDSTLKIQPAKLEDSAVYLCASSRVLLSPLHFGNGTRLTVT.

Only a few counts were recorded for this clone. The chain combines TRBV19 with TRBJ1-5; 11 bases align to TRBD1. Germline trimming cut 10 bases from V and 2 bases from J; bases unmatched to any gene: 10. This CDR3 is 16 amino acids long. Germline V gene sequence: CDR1 LNHDA, CDR2 SQIVND (reference sequence). The CDR3 bases are TGTGCCACCAGGACAGGGGGCATGCTTGGCAATCAGCCCCAGCATTTT. The encoded protein is CATRTGGMLGNQPQHF.

This clone was recorded only once. The chain combines TRBV19 with TRBJ1-2, with no clear D. V lost 5 bases to trimming and J lost 4 bases, with 17 bases between them. The CDR3 is 15 residues long. Germline CDR1 reads LNHDA; CDR2 reads SQIVND (reference sequence). CDR3: CASSLSGGLTYGYTF. CDR3 DNA: TGTGCCAGTAGTTTATCAGGTGGGCTAACCTATGGCTACACCTTC.

This clone was recorded only once. The V call is TRBV7-3, the J call TRBJ1-2, with D possibly matching TRBD1 (5 bases). V lost 5 bases and J 4 bases, leaving 17 bases between the germline ends. Germline CDR1 reads SGHTA; CDR2 reads FQGTGA. The CDR3 runs 15 residues. CDR3 protein: CASSPDKGLSYGYTF. The CDR3 coding sequence is TGTGCCAGCAGCCCAGACAAGGGGCTTAGCTATGGCTACACCTTC.

This chain's CDR3 is CASSEALIAGGAKTQYF. The CDR3 coding sequence is TGTGCCAGCAGTGAAGCGCTTATAGCGGGGGGGGCGAAGACCCAGTACTTC. V gene TRBV2 combines with J gene TRBJ2-5; TRBD2 aligns across 11 bases. The length of the CDR3 is 17 residues. Germline trimming cut 0 bases from V and 6 bases from J; bases unmatched to any gene: 9. CDR1 and CDR2 (germline): SNHLY, FYNNEI.

CDR3 nucleotide sequence: TGTGCCAGCGGCAGGGGGTCGCCCGGGGAGCTGTTTTTT. It specifies CASGRGSPGELFF. The chain has TRBV11-3 and TRBJ2-2; 7 nucleotides line up with TRBD1. Germline loops: CDR1 SGHNT, CDR2 YENEEA. V shed 8 bases and J 6 bases; nucleotides not matched to a gene: 6. The CDR3 extends over 13 amino acids.

CDR3 coding DNA: TGTGCCAGCAGCTTGGATACAGTGGATGGCTACACCTTC. Its translation: CASSLDTVDGYTF. The chain carries TRBV7-2 and TRBJ1-2; D is undetermined. This CDR3 spans 13 amino acids. Trimming removed 3 bases from V and 6 bases from J, with 11 bases in between. The V gene's germline CDR1 is SGHTA and CDR2 FQGNSA.

The rearrangement uses TRBV7-2 and TRBJ2-7, with D tentatively TRBD2 (6 bases). Germline assignment: CDR1 SGHTA and CDR2 FQGNSA. V was trimmed by 5 bases and J by 2 bases, leaving 16 bases between them. This CDR3 is 15 amino acids long. The CDR3 here is CASSLRSGGTYEQYF. The DNA for the CDR3 is TGTGCCAGCAGCCTTAGGTCCGGGGGAACCTACGAGCAGTACTTC.

The chain carries TRBV25-1 and TRBJ2-3; 8 nucleotides line up with TRBD2. CDR3 length: 16 residues. V trimming: 3 bases; J trimming: 1 base; junction bases outside the gene matches: 6. Germline CDR1 is MGHDK and CDR2 is SYGVNS. The CDR3 DNA reads as TGTGCCAGCAGTGAGGCACGAGCGGGAGGCACAGATACGCAGTATTTT. Translation gives CASSEARAGGTDTQYF.

This clone was seen more than once but under ten times. The chain uses TRBV7-3 and TRBJ2-1; 9 bases match TRBD2. V was clipped by 5 bases and J by 4 bases; unmatched bases: 12. The CDR3 is 17 amino acids. Germline values: CDR1 SGHTA, CDR2 FQGTGA. The CDR3 protein is CASSPHMAGGRYNEQFF. The CDR3 region has the DNA TGTGCCAGCAGCCCCCATATGGCGGGAGGGAGGTACAATGAGCAGTTCTTC.

The gene calls are TRBV15 and TRBJ1-5, with D unclear. CDR3 length: 12 amino acids. From germline, CDR1 is LNHNV and CDR2 YYDKDF (reference sequence). V shed 1 base and J shed 8 bases, with 6 bases lying between them. CDR3 amino acids: CATSRVEEPQHF. CDR3 coding DNA: TGTGCCACCAGCAGAGTGGAGGAGCCCCAGCATTTT.

The genes are TRBV25-1 and TRBJ2-7, with 9 bases aligning to TRBD2. Per the germline V gene, CDR1 is MGHDK and CDR2 is SYGVNS. The J segment lost 6 bases and the V segment lost 2 bases, leaving 8 bases of the junction unmatched. There are 15 residues in the CDR3. The CDR3 bases are TGTGCCAGCAGTGAAGGTGAGACTAGCGGAGCCGAGCAGTACTTC. It is translated as CASSEGETSGAEQYF.

V and J are TRBV9 and TRBJ1-5; maybe TRBD1 (6 bases). The CDR3 totals 15 residues. Between the trimmed V and J ends, which lost 0 bases and 3 bases, there was a span of 10 bases. Looked up from germline, CDR1 is SGDLS and CDR2 is YYNGEE. CDR3 bases: TGTGCCAGCAGCGTAGCGGGACACCTCAATCAGCCCCAGCATTTT. Protein: CASSVAGHLNQPQHF. Using reference TRBV9 and TRBJ1-5 for the parts outside the CDR3, the full variable domain is DSGVTQTPKHLITATGQRVTLRCSPRSGDLSVYWYQQSLDQGLQFLIQYYNGEERAKGNILERFSAQQFPDLHSELNLSSLELGDSALYFCASSVAGHLNQPQHFGDGTRLSIL.

The chain links TRBV6-5 to TRBJ2-3; 14 bases match TRBD2. With 8 bases clipped from V and 5 bases from J, the junction kept 3 bases outside the gene matches. The CDR3 is made up of 14 amino acids. The germline V gene has CDR1 MNHEY and CDR2 SVGAGI. The chain's CDR3 is CASRLAGGKDTQYF. The CDR3 coding sequence is TGTGCCAGCCGACTAGCGGGGGGGAAAGATACGCAGTATTTT.

The chain uses TRBV11-2 and TRBJ1-2; the match to TRBD1 covers 9 bases. V lost 4 bases and J lost 3; bases outside the gene matches: 6. This CDR3 is 15 amino acids long. From germline, CDR1 is SGHAT and CDR2 FQNNGV. The CDR3 sequence is CASSSRQGGYYGYTF. In nucleotides, the CDR3 is TGTGCCAGCAGCTCGAGACAGGGGGGATACTATGGCTACACCTTC.

This chain uses TRBV5-1 with TRBJ1-1; tentative D call: TRBD1 (5 bases). Germline loops: CDR1 SGHRS, CDR2 YFSETQ. V was clipped by 4 bases and J by 8 bases, with 9 bases between them. This CDR3 is 11 amino acids long. For the CDR3, the DNA is TGCGCCAGCAGCCCTGGGGGGGAAGCTTTCTTT. Protein sequence: CASSPGGEAFF.

This chain uses TRBV24-1 with TRBJ2-5, with no clear D. Germline V gives CDR1 KGHDR, CDR2 SFDVKD. V gave up 1 base and J gave up 5 bases, with 7 bases separating them. This CDR3 is built from 13 residues. In nucleotides, the CDR3 is TGTGCCACCAGTGATTTCGATCGGGAGACCCAGTACTTC. It translates to CATSDFDRETQYF.

The chain has TRBV9 and TRBJ2-1; D may be TRBD2 (5 bases). V lost 0 bases to trimming and J lost 5 bases, with 12 bases between them. CDR3 length equals 15 residues. CDR1 and CDR2 (germline): SGDLS, YYNGEE. CDR3 loop: CASSVVASPHNEQFF. As DNA, the CDR3 is TGTGCCAGCAGCGTAGTTGCTAGCCCCCACAATGAGCAGTTCTTC. Full variable domain (remainder filled in from reference TRBV9 and TRBJ2-1): DSGVTQTPKHLITATGQRVTLRCSPRSGDLSVYWYQQSLDQGLQFLIQYYNGEERAKGNILERFSAQQFPDLHSELNLSSLELGDSALYFCASSVVASPHNEQFFGPGTRLTVL.

The rearrangement joins TRBV24-1 to TRBJ1-2, with TRBD1 matching over 9 bases. Germline V gene lookup returns CDR1 KGHDR and CDR2 SFDVKD. The CDR3 length is 16 residues. The trim removed 4 bases at V and 5 bases at J, leaving 10 bases unmatched. The CDR3 region has the DNA TGTGCCACCAGTGACGCCTCGGGACAGGGAGCTTATGGCTACACCTTC. It encodes CATSDASGQGAYGYTF.

J is TRBJ1-1 and V is TRBV11-2; tentative D call: TRBD1 (5 bases). The length of the CDR3 is 15 residues. The germline CDR1 and CDR2 sequences are SGHAT and FQNNGV. Trimming removed 5 bases from V and 1 base from J, with 14 bases in between. DNA of the CDR3: TGTGCCAGCAGCGAACAAATCCAGGGGAACACTGAAGCTTTCTTT. Its protein product is CASSEQIQGNTEAFF. Full variable domain (outside the CDR3, taken from reference TRBV11-2 and TRBJ1-1): EAGVAQSPRYKIIEKRQSVAFWCNPISGHATLYWYQQILGQGPKLLIQFQNNGVVDDSQLPKDRFSAERLKGVDSTLKIQPAKLEDSAVYLCASSEQIQGNTEAFFGQGTRLTVV.

In its sample, this clone was seen a few times. The sample contains more than one DNA sequence encoding this CDR3. V is TRBV4-1 and J is TRBJ1-2; maybe TRBD1 (5 bases). V was clipped by 0 bases and J by 4 bases, with 12 bases between them. This CDR3 contains 15 residues. Germline V gene data show CDR1 as MGHRA and CDR2 as YSYEKL. Here the CDR3 DNA reads TGCGCCAGCAGCCAAGACGGTCAGGGCGGCTATGGCTACACCTTC. Its translation: CASSQDGQGGYGYTF.

The chain couples TRBV4-3 to TRBJ2-1, with 7 bases fitting TRBD1. The germline gives CDR1 LGHNA, CDR2 YSLEER. The junction had 9 bases not matched to a gene; V was cut back by 1 base and J by 6 bases. The CDR3 runs to 16 residues. The CDR3 here is CASSQANLRQGNEQFF. The CDR3 region has the DNA TGCGCCAGCAGCCAAGCTAATTTGAGACAGGGCAATGAGCAGTTCTTC.